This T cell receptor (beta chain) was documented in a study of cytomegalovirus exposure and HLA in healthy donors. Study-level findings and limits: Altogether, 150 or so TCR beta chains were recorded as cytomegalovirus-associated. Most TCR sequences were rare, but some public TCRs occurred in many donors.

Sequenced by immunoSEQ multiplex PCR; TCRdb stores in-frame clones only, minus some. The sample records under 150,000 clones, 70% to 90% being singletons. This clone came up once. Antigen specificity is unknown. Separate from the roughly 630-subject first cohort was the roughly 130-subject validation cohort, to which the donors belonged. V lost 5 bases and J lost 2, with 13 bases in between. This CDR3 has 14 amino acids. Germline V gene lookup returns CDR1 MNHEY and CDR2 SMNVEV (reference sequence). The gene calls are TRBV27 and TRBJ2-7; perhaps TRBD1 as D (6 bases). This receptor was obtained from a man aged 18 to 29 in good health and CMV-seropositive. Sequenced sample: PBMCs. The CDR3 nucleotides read TGTGCCAGCAGTGAAACAACAGGGACCTACGAGCAGTACTTC. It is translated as CASSETTGTYEQYF.